This T cell receptor (beta chain) was captured in a study of OX40 agonist ivuxolimab in advanced cancers. About the study: The patients' treatment was ivuxolimab, an agonistic anti-OX40 (CD134) antibody. The patients received ivuxolimab by intravenous route every 2 weeks at 0.01 to 10 mg/kg.

CDR3 length: 18 amino acids. Losses at the gene ends were 5 bases for V and 0 bases for J; bases not matched to a gene: 9. Germline V lookup: CDR1 SGHNT, CDR2 YENEEA. Study outcomes and limitations: CD8+ T cells showed, on average, more clonal expansion than CD4+ cells. In a subset of nonresponders, normalized T-cell clonal expansion was also low.

Produced via immunoSEQ multiplex PCR; TCRdb's table is partial and in-frame only. The table lists around 25,000 clones, about 85% of them singletons. Turning to this clone: The antigen remains undetermined.

The TCR sequence derives from an adult with an advanced solid tumor such as melanoma, head and neck, liver or kidney cancer. The V call is TRBV11-3, the J call TRBJ2-1, with TRBD2 matching 11 bases. This material consisted of CD4+ or CD8+ T cells sorted from blood, taken in a trial of the OX40 agonist ivuxolimab. The CDR3 nucleotides are TGTGCCAGCAGCCCCCGGACTAGCGGGCCGACCTCCTACAATGAGCAGTTCTTC. Its translation is CASSPRTSGPTSYNEQFF.